This TCR beta chain was sequenced for a study of Ad26.COV2.S vaccination and SARS-CoV-2 variants. Profiled with immunoSEQ multiplex PCR; TCRdb holds only in-frame clones, not every one. The sample has hundreds of thousands of clones; 88% are singletons. Treatment noted: some 19 received Ad26.COV2.S at low or high dose, single or two shots; several received placebo; per-sample allocation not given. Samples were taken on day 63 after the first vaccine or placebo injection. As concerns this clone: Antigen unknown.

V dropped 4 bases and J dropped 11 bases, with 14 bases sitting between them. Germline loops: CDR1 LNHDA, CDR2 SQIVND (reference sequence). The CDR3 sequence is 12 residues long. Overall study results and limits: Non-spike TCR breadth was similar in vaccine and placebo recipients.

The chain recombines TRBV19 with TRBJ1-1; D not certain. This material consisted of peripheral blood, taken in a trial of Ad26.COV2.S vaccine versus placebo. The sequence was obtained from a person aged 18-65 years who received the Ad26.COV2.S COVID-19 vaccine or a placebo. This CDR3 is CASSRVGRGAFF. CDR3 nucleotide sequence: TGTGCCAGTAGTAGGGTCGGAAGAGGGGCTTTCTTT.